Included here is one TCR beta chain sequence, with context. Its antigen is undetermined. Blood samples were obtained at baseline, cycle 4 day 1, and cycle 7 day 1. Trimming cost V 1 base and J 6 bases; bases outside gene matches: 12. The germline gives CDR1 SEHNR, CDR2 FQNEAQ (reference sequence). This CDR3 region has 17 residues. The data derive from a study of OX40 agonist ivuxolimab in advanced cancers. Across the whole study: Subjects had a mean age of about 60 years, with a range of about 23 to 79; around 83% were male. Of the patients, three showed partial responses, one with hepatocellular carcinoma and two with cutaneous melanoma. Points from the study as a whole: Averaging showed that CD8+ T cells had more expanded clones than CD4+ did.

The method was immunoSEQ multiplex PCR; TCRdb's version includes in-frame clones alone and lacks a portion of them. The data contain approximately 39,000 clones, roughly 84% of them singletons. The starting material was CD4+ or CD8+ T cells sorted from blood, obtained in a trial of the OX40 agonist ivuxolimab. This clonotype was obtained from an adult with an advanced solid tumor such as melanoma, head and neck, liver or kidney cancer. The rearrangement uses TRBV7-9 and TRBJ2-3, with 8 nucleotides matching TRBD1. DNA for the CDR3: TGTGCCAGCAGCTTAGACCGCGGGCAGGGGGCAAAGGATACGCAGTATTTT. Translated: CASSLDRGQGAKDTQYF. Full variable domain (rest looked up from reference TRBV7-9 and TRBJ2-3): DTGVSQNPRHKITKRGQNVTFRCDPISEHNRLYWYRQTLGQGPEFLTYFQNEAQLEKSRLLSDRFSAERPKGSFSTLEIQRTEQGDSAMYLCASSLDRGQGAKDTQYFGPGTRLTVL.